This T cell receptor (beta chain) was sequenced during a study of cytomegalovirus exposure and HLA in healthy donors. Regarding the study as a whole: TCR clusters originating in the first cohort tended to co-occur in the 120 validation repertoires, according to a later analysis. Some TCR beta chains (roughly 150 of them) were listed as cytomegalovirus-associated.

This table comes from immunoSEQ multiplex PCR, and its TCRdb copy is limited to in-frame clones, with some not included. Among roughly 120,000 clones, approximately 89% were seen once, and the ten largest hold over 3%. With regard to this clone: Antigen: not known.

This CDR3 region has 20 residues. V was pared by 2 bases and J by 4 bases, with 16 bases of the junction left unmatched. The V gene's germline CDR1 is LNHDA and CDR2 SQIVND (reference sequence). The donors were members of the validation cohort, which comprised around 110 subjects and was separate from the first cohort of roughly 700 subjects. The receptor was isolated from a man aged 25-45 years in good health and CMV-seronegative. Sequenced: PBMCs. The V gene is TRBV19, the J gene TRBJ2-2; 10 nucleotides match TRBD1. The CDR3 region has the DNA TGTGCCAGTAGTATAATGTCAGTAGCCCCGGGACAGGGGTTCACCGGGGAGCTGTTTTTT. Its protein product is CASSIMSVAPGQGFTGELFF.